These 11 T cell receptor beta chains were sequenced from one sample in a study of T cells in Graves' hyperthyroidism and ophthalmopathy. From RNA transcripts, TCR beta CDR3 regions were amplified. First-round RT-PCR targeting the TCR CDR3 was performed with the HTBI primer set. TCRdb re-derived calls from the multiplex PCR reads in MiXCR, one entry per CDR3 protein. The profile covers a few hundred thousand distinct CDR3 sequences, with around 15% appearing a single time and roughly a fifth taken by the ten largest. Sequencing was carried out using blood. The receptors were gathered from a woman aged 60-70 years with Graves' ophthalmopathy.

This clonotype was seen repeatedly, ten times or more. The chain is built from TRBV29-1 and TRBJ1-2; 12 bases line up with TRBD1. CDR3 length: 18 amino acids. V lost 2 bases to trimming and J lost 7 bases; unmatched junction nucleotides: 17. Germline V gene data show CDR1 as SQVTM and CDR2 as ANQGSEA. CDR3 bases: TGCAGCGTTGAATTTGTACTCCGGCCGGGACAGGGGGCGGGTGGCTACACCTTC. It codes for CSVEFVLRPGQGAGGYTF.

This clonotype appeared a few times. A much larger clonotype is one base distant, so this may be a read error. V is TRBV25-1 and J is TRBJ2-2, with D uncertain. The CDR3 loop spans 11 amino acids. V was pared by 7 bases and J by 1 base, with 1 base between. CDR1 is MGHDK and CDR2 is SYGVNS in the germline V gene. The CDR3 spells CASMNTGELFF. The CDR3, as DNA: TGTGCCAGCATGAACACCGGGGAGCTGTTTTTT. Based on the CDR3 plus reference TRBV25-1 and TRBJ2-2, the full variable domain is EADIYQTPRYLVIGTGKKITLECSQTMGHDKMYWYQQDPGMELHLIHYSYGVNSTEKGDLSSESTVSRIRTEHFPLTLESARPSHTSQYLCASMNTGELFFGEGSRLTVL.

This clonotype was seen only a few times. The chain couples TRBV10-2 to TRBJ1-1, with no clear D. V shed 5 bases and J shed 1 base, with 14 bases lying between them. The CDR3 totals 15 residues. Germline V CDR1 and CDR2: WSHSY, SAAADI. The CDR3 here is CASSLSVGTNTEAFF. The DNA for the CDR3 is TGCGCCAGCAGTTTGTCAGTGGGCACGAACACTGAAGCTTTCTTT.

J is TRBJ1-1 and V is TRBV12-3 or TRBV12-4; D possibly corresponds to TRBD1 (6 bases). With 7 bases removed from V and 0 bases from J, the gap between germline ends came to 18 bases. The CDR3 totals 16 residues. The CDR3 nucleotides are TGTGCCAGCAACAACAGGGTAGGGGCCTTGAACACTGAAGCTTTCTTT. This gives the protein CASNNRVGALNTEAFF.

The CDR3 protein is CASSQEGGRFTGELFF. The CDR3 DNA reads TGTGCCAGCAGCCAAGAAGGCGGGAGATTTACCGGGGAGCTGTTTTTT. The chain recombines TRBV3-1 with TRBJ2-2, with 7 bases that match TRBD2. In germline, CDR1 is LGHDT, CDR2 YNNKEL (reference sequence). The CDR3 has 16 residues. With 0 bases clipped from V and 5 bases from J, the junction kept 6 bases outside the gene matches.

The rearrangement joins TRBV2 to TRBJ1-4; D uncertain. Germline CDR1 is SNHLY and CDR2 is FYNNEI. The CDR3 runs to 13 residues. Deletions cut 6 bases from V and 5 bases from J, with 10 bases between. The CDR3 sequence is CASRKGRNEKLFF. The DNA for the CDR3 is TGTGCCAGCAGAAAGGGTCGGAATGAAAAACTGTTTTTT. The full variable domain, completed using reference TRBV2 and TRBJ1-4, is EPEVTQTPSHQVTQMGQEVILRCVPISNHLYFYWYRQILGQKVEFLVSFYNNEISEKSEIFDDQFSVERPDGSNFTLKIRSTKLEDSAMYFCASRKGRNEKLFFGSGTQLSVL.

This clonotype was detected ten times or more. This chain connects TRBV10-3 to TRBJ2-5; 10 nucleotides match TRBD2. The V segment lost 4 bases and the J segment 4 bases; nucleotides outside the gene matches: 6. CDR1 is ENHRY and CDR2 is SYGVKD in the germline V gene. This CDR3 comprises 15 residues. As DNA, the CDR3 is TGTGCCATCAGTGTGTCTAGCGGGAGTGGAGAGACCCAGTACTTC. Translating it yields CAISVSSGSGETQYF.

V is TRBV11-3 and J is TRBJ2-2, with no clear D. The germline gives CDR1 SGHNT, CDR2 YENEEA. The ends were cut back, 1 base at V and 6 bases at J, with 9 bases in the middle. The CDR3 consists of 14 residues. The CDR3 nucleotides are TGTGCCAGCAGCTTAGGATCGGCCGCCGGGGAGCTGTTTTTT. This encodes CASSLGSAAGELFF.

This rearrangement joins TRBV9 to TRBJ2-6, with 9 nucleotides matching TRBD1. The CDR3 consists of 18 residues. Germline V CDR1 and CDR2: SGDLS, YYNGEE. V was clipped by 2 bases and J by 5 bases; unmatched bases: 11. The CDR3 here is CASSVGSGQGLRANVLTF. DNA of the CDR3: TGTGCCAGCAGCGTGGGTTCCGGACAGGGGCTCAGGGCCAACGTCCTGACTTTC.

This clonotype was found many times. In DNA form, the CDR3 reads TGTGCCAGCTCACCAGGCCGGACGGGCCATGAGGGCTACACCTTC. This codes for CASSPGRTGHEGYTF. The chain has TRBV18 and TRBJ1-2; D is uncertain. CDR1 and CDR2 (germline): KGHSH, LQKENI. Between the trimmed V and J ends, which lost 2 bases and 8 bases, there was a span of 18 bases. The CDR3 has 15 residues.

This clonotype has at least ten counts. The chain carries TRBV20-1 and TRBJ2-4; 9 nucleotides agree with TRBD1. The CDR3 covers 16 residues. The germline gives CDR1 DFQATT, CDR2 SNEGSKA (reference sequence). The ends lost 2 bases at V and 2 bases at J; junction bases unmatched: 7. For the CDR3, the DNA is TGCAGTGCTAGAAACCGGGACAGGGTATCCAAAAACATTCAGTACTTC. Protein sequence: CSARNRDRVSKNIQYF.